The rows below give T cell receptor beta chains drawn from one sample of a study of cytomegalovirus exposure and HLA in healthy donors. Here immunoSEQ multiplex PCR was the method, and the copy in TCRdb shows in-frame clones only, minus some. The sample contains about 280,000 clones, roughly 88% of which appear only once. Sequencing input: PBMCs. The receptors here all came from a woman in her late teens or twenties in good health and CMV-seronegative. Both conserved end residues are part of each CDR3. D genes are given only for firm matches. Size is stated for part of the rows, as once, few or many counts, or as a class when the clone is expanded.

13	-	TRBV28	TRBJ2-1	-	TGTGCCAGCAGTGCCATAAGACTAGATGAGCAGTTCTTC	CASSAIRLDEQFF
13	TRBD1	TRBV28	TRBJ1-2	-	TGTGCCAGCAGCGGGACAGTAGACTATGGCTACACCTTC	CASSGTVDYGYTF
15	-	TRBV6-5	TRBJ2-1	-	TGTGCCAGCAGTTACGTAGGGGATGGAGCGGGTGAGCAGTTCTTC	CASSYVGDGAGEQFF
16	TRBD1	TRBV7-6	TRBJ2-5	-	TGTGCCAGCAGCGCCTCCGGGACAGGGTCACGGGAGACCCAGTACTTC	CASSASGTGSRETQYF
12	-	TRBV27	TRBJ1-4	-	TGTGCCAGCGGGCCTCTTTTTGGAAAACTGTTTTTT	CASGPLFGKLFF
14	-	TRBV6-5	TRBJ1-4	-	TGTGCCAGCAGTCAGGGGTCGGCTGATGAAAAACTGTTTTTT	CASSQGSADEKLFF
14	-	TRBV5-1	TRBJ2-2	-	TGCGCCAGCAGCCTCAGGGGAGACACCGGGGAGCTGTTTTTT	CASSLRGDTGELFF
15	-	TRBV28	TRBJ2-7	-	TGTGCCAGCAGCCCAAGGGGGATTCAGGGCTACGAGCAGTACTTC	CASSPRGIQGYEQYF
14	-	TRBV2	TRBJ1-6	-	TGTGCCAGCAGTGCTGGGGGCCGGGCTTCACCCCTCCACTTT	CASSAGGRASPLHF
15	TRBD2	TRBV25-1	TRBJ2-1	-	TGTGCCAGCAGTTTAATAGCGGGGGCCTACAATGAGCAGTTCTTC	CASSLIAGAYNEQFF
12	-	TRBV6-5	TRBJ1-2	once	TGTGCCAGCAGTTATCCGGTCTATGGCTACACCTTC	CASSYPVYGYTF
10	-	TRBV20-1	TRBJ2-1	-	TGCAGTGCGTGGGCCAATGAGCAGTTCTTC	CSAWANEQFF
15	TRBD1	TRBV9	TRBJ2-1	-	TGTGCCAGCAGCGCACCGGGACAGGTTAAGAATGAGCAGTTCTTC	CASSAPGQVKNEQFF
13	TRBD1	TRBV7-2	TRBJ2-7	-	TGTGCCAGCAGCCGGGACAGGGGCGGCGAGCAGTACTTC	CASSRDRGGEQYF
15	TRBD1	TRBV5-1	TRBJ2-5	-	TGCGCCAGCAGCTCCTCGACAGGGGTGGGCGAGACCCAGTACTTC	CASSSSTGVGETQYF
18	TRBD1	TRBV9	TRBJ1-6	-	TGTGCCAGCAGCGACCCCGACAGGGGGCTTTCCTATAATTCACCCCTCCACTTT	CASSDPDRGLSYNSPLHF
19	-	TRBV7-8	TRBJ2-1	-	TGTGCCAGCAGCCCCAGGGGACAGGGGGTACTAGCGGGGATTAATGAGCAGTTCTTC	CASSPRGQGVLAGINEQFF
15	TRBD1	TRBV6-6	TRBJ1-5	-	TGTGCCAGCAGTAGGGGACAGAATAGCAATCAGCCCCAGCATTTT	CASSRGQNSNQPQHF
15	-	TRBV5-1	TRBJ1-3	-	TGCGCCAGCAGCTTGGGTGGGGCGAGTGGAAACACCATATATTTT	CASSLGGASGNTIYF
15	TRBD1	TRBV27	TRBJ1-4	-	TGTGCCAGCAGTTTAATGGGACAGGGTCATGAAAAACTGTTTTTT	CASSLMGQGHEKLFF
14	TRBD1	TRBV5-6	TRBJ2-7	-	TGTGCCAGCAGCTACGGACAGGCCATGGCAGAGCAGTACTTC	CASSYGQAMAEQYF
15	-	TRBV5-4	TRBJ2-3	-	TGTGCCAGCAGCTTACCGGGATCGGGTACAGATACGCAGTATTTT	CASSLPGSGTDTQYF
16	TRBD1	TRBV4-3	TRBJ2-5	-	TGCGCCAGCAGCCATAACAGACAGGGGGCGTGGGAGACCCAGTACTTC	CASSHNRQGAWETQYF
13	-	TRBV29-1	TRBJ2-7	-	TGCAGCGTTGGACAGCTGAACTCCTACGAGCAGTACTTC	CSVGQLNSYEQYF
14	-	TRBV7-2	TRBJ2-5	-	TGTGCCAGCAGCCGACCAAGGACTATGGGATCCCAGTACTTC	CASSRPRTMGSQYF
15	TRBD1	TRBV10-3	TRBJ1-2	-	TGTGCCATCACCAACCGGGACAGCTACTTCTATGGCTACACCTTC	CAITNRDSYFYGYTF
13	TRBD1	TRBV19	TRBJ1-5	-	TGTGCCAGTAACGACAGGGGGGATCAGCCCCAGCATTTT	CASNDRGDQPQHF
14	TRBD2	TRBV29-1	TRBJ2-3	-	TGCAGCGTTGTCGTTAGCGGGAGAAAAAATACGCAGTATTTT	CSVVVSGRKNTQYF
15	TRBD2	TRBV4-1	TRBJ2-7	-	TGCGCCAGCAGCCAAGTCCCTAGCGGGAGTTTTGAGCAGTACTTC	CASSQVPSGSFEQYF
15	-	TRBV15	TRBJ2-3	-	TGTGCCACCAGCAGAGCCGGGGATTCGTCAGATACGCAGTATTTT	CATSRAGDSSDTQYF